The rows below give T cell receptor beta chains drawn from one sample of a study of T cells after yellow fever vaccination. A single record per CDR3 protein comes from TCRdb applying MiXCR to the 5' RACE reads. The sample shows approximately 300,000 distinct CDR3 sequences, around 7% of them seen only once. The sample was PBMCs, taken more than 40 days after the first yellow fever vaccination. Receptor source: a man younger than 35 who received the YFV17D yellow fever vaccine. Each CDR3 is given with its conserved first and last residue. D genes are given only for firm matches. Expanded clones are given a class, and other clones once, few, many or no size at all.

>TRBJ2-7|TRBV20-1|-|few
CSARSPTYEQYF
TGCAGTGCTAGATCCCCGACCTACGAGCAGTACTTC
>TRBJ2-2|TRBV19|-|-
CASSPMRRAGGITGELFF
TGTGCCAGTAGCCCAATGCGGCGGGCGGGCGGCATCACCGGGGAGCTGTTTTTT
>TRBJ2-2|TRBV11-2|-|-
CASNPLVGGELFF
TGTGCCAGCAACCCCCTTGTGGGGGGGGAGCTGTTTTTT
>TRBJ1-6|TRBV7-2|-|many
CASSLALGLFSPLHF
TGTGCCAGCAGCTTAGCTCTGGGGCTGTTTTCACCCCTCCACTTT
>TRBJ2-1|TRBV5-1|-|-
CASSSRTTHEQFF
TGCGCCAGCAGCTCACGGACTACACATGAGCAGTTCTTC
>TRBJ1-4|TRBV4-3|-|few
CASSQDWSGTNEKLFF
TGCGCCAGCAGCCAAGATTGGTCAGGAACTAATGAAAAACTGTTTTTT
>TRBJ2-4|TRBV20-1|TRBD2|few
CSASRAGETKNIQYF
TGCAGTGCTTCTAGGGCGGGGGAAACCAAAAACATTCAGTACTTC
>TRBJ2-7|TRBV5-1|TRBD1|few
CASSTPGTGDYEQYF
TGCGCCAGCAGCACGCCTGGGACAGGGGACTACGAGCAGTACTTC
>TRBJ2-2|TRBV18|-|-
CASSPLLGGENTGELFF
TGTGCCAGCTCACCCCTACTCGGCGGGGAGAACACCGGGGAGCTGTTTTTT
>TRBJ2-3|TRBV7-2|-|-
CASGGMAADTQYF
TGTGCCAGCGGAGGAATGGCCGCAGATACGCAGTATTTT
>TRBJ1-2|TRBV12-3/TRBV12-4|-|-
CASSLRVRGPPYGYTF
TGTGCCAGCAGTTTAAGAGTCAGGGGCCCCCCCTATGGCTACACCTTC
>TRBJ2-7|TRBV12-3/TRBV12-4|-|many
CASSLGDLYEQYF
TGTGCCAGCAGTTTGGGAGACCTTTACGAGCAGTACTTC
>TRBJ1-2|TRBV18|-|-
CASFGLYGYTF
TGTGCCAGCTTTGGACTCTATGGCTACACCTTC
>TRBJ2-3|TRBV7-2|-|many
CASSSYTDTQYF
TGTGCCAGCAGCTCCTACACAGATACGCAGTATTTT
>TRBJ2-1|TRBV19|TRBD1|few
CATREGQGANEQFF
TGTGCCACCCGTGAAGGACAGGGGGCTAATGAGCAGTTCTTC
>TRBJ2-2|TRBV7-9|TRBD1|-
CASSSRTGGNTGELFF
TGTGCCAGCAGCTCCCGGACAGGGGGGAACACCGGGGAGCTGTTTTTT
>TRBJ2-7|TRBV5-4|TRBD1|few
CASGTQGAIAYEQYF
TGTGCCAGCGGCACACAGGGGGCTATCGCCTACGAGCAGTACTTC
>TRBJ2-1|TRBV25-1|-|many
CASSDGTKGGGGYSYNEQFF
TGTGCCAGCAGTGACGGGACGAAGGGGGGGGGTGGATACTCCTACAATGAGCAGTTCTTC
>TRBJ2-2|TRBV5-1|-|few
CASSRTLDSANTGELFF
TGCGCCAGCAGCCGGACCTTGGACAGTGCGAACACCGGGGAGCTGTTTTTT
>TRBJ1-3|TRBV7-2|-|-
CASSPQGPAGNTIYF
TGTGCCAGCAGCCCCCAGGGCCCGGCTGGAAACACCATATATTTT
>TRBJ1-2|TRBV19|-|few
CASSAPDSEGYGYTF
TGTGCCAGTAGCGCTCCTGATTCGGAGGGATATGGCTACACCTTC
>TRBJ1-5|TRBV5-1|TRBD1|few
CASSLTGWGQPQHF
TGCGCCAGCAGCCTGACAGGGTGGGGTCAGCCCCAGCATTTT
>TRBJ2-7|TRBV6-2/TRBV6-3|TRBD1|-
CASSHRGYEQYF
TGTGCCAGCAGCCACAGGGGGTACGAGCAGTACTTC
>TRBJ2-5|TRBV20-1|-|-
CSASGDGEETQYF
TGCAGTGCTAGCGGGGACGGGGAAGAGACCCAGTACTTC
>TRBJ2-2|TRBV4-3|-|few
CASSQEWQQGTGELFF
TGCGCCAGCAGCCAAGAGTGGCAACAAGGCACCGGGGAGCTGTTTTTT
>TRBJ2-7|TRBV6-6|TRBD1|-
CASSITGAYEQYF
TGTGCCAGCAGTATAACAGGGGCCTACGAGCAGTACTTC
>TRBJ2-7|TRBV6-1|-|-
CATDRALFSYEQYF
TGTGCCACCGACCGGGCCCTCTTCTCCTACGAGCAGTACTTC
>TRBJ2-3|TRBV5-1|-|-
CASSLDKDTQYF
TGCGCCAGCAGCTTGGATAAGGATACGCAGTATTTT
>TRBJ2-1|TRBV7-3|TRBD2|-
CASSPLAGGAGNEQFF
TGTGCCAGCAGCCCCTTAGCGGGGGGGGCTGGGAATGAGCAGTTCTTC
>TRBJ1-2|TRBV6-5|-|many
CASSYRGEANYGYTF
TGTGCCAGCAGTTATAGAGGCGAAGCTAACTATGGCTACACCTTC
>TRBJ2-7|TRBV7-9|-|-
CASSFTMVAIKYF
TGTGCCAGCAGCTTTACGATGGTGGCGATAAAGTACTTC
>TRBJ2-1|TRBV4-3|TRBD2|many
CASSQLAGGNYNEQFF
TGCGCCAGCAGCCAACTAGCGGGGGGGAATTACAATGAGCAGTTCTTC
>TRBJ2-7|TRBV5-4|-|many
CASSFGFDSPSYEQYF
TGTGCCAGCAGCTTTGGGTTTGACAGCCCATCCTACGAGCAGTACTTC
>TRBJ2-2|TRBV7-9|-|few
CASSLGASRTGELFF
TGTGCCAGCAGCTTAGGAGCGTCCAGAACCGGGGAGCTGTTTTTT
>TRBJ1-1|TRBV27|TRBD1|few
CASSVADSGGPTEAFF
TGTGCCAGCAGCGTTGCCGACTCAGGGGGCCCCACTGAAGCTTTCTTT
>TRBJ1-1|TRBV2|-|few
CASSRGQFSANTEAFF
TGTGCCAGCAGTCGCGGACAGTTTAGTGCGAACACTGAAGCTTTCTTT
>TRBJ1-1|TRBV5-1|TRBD1|few
CASSLGIGGEGGTEAFF
TGCGCCAGCAGCTTGGGGATAGGGGGCGAAGGAGGAACTGAAGCTTTCTTT
>TRBJ2-2|TRBV6-1|TRBD2|many
CASSQLAGGPNTGELFF
TGTGCCAGCAGCCAACTAGCGGGGGGACCAAACACCGGGGAGCTGTTTTTT
>TRBJ2-2|TRBV5-6|TRBD2|-
CASSRLGAGANTGELFF
TGTGCCAGCAGCAGGTTGGGAGCGGGGGCCAACACCGGGGAGCTGTTTTTT
>TRBJ2-5|TRBV20-1|TRBD1|few
CSARIRGLETQYF
TGCAGTGCTAGAATCAGGGGGCTGGAGACCCAGTACTTC
>TRBJ2-7|TRBV7-2|-|many
CASSQGRTSYEQYF
TGTGCCAGCAGCCAGGGACGGACTTCCTACGAGCAGTACTTC
>TRBJ1-2|TRBV5-4|-|-
CASSLTGFVNYGYTF
TGTGCCAGCAGCTTAACCGGATTTGTGAACTATGGCTACACCTTC
>TRBJ2-6|TRBV20-1|-|-
CSARDPKSGANVLTF
TGCAGTGCTAGAGATCCCAAGTCTGGGGCCAACGTCCTGACTTTC
>TRBJ2-3|TRBV18|-|few
CASSPTRRGFWTDTQYF
TGTGCCAGCTCACCGACACGGAGGGGTTTTTGGACAGATACGCAGTATTTT
>TRBJ2-7|TRBV12-3/TRBV12-4|-|few
CASRHEQPLSYEQYF
TGTGCCAGCAGGCACGAACAACCGCTCTCCTACGAGCAGTACTTC
>TRBJ1-2|TRBV6-1|TRBD1|-
CASRISGTAGEACTF
TGTGCCAGCAGAATAAGCGGGACAGCCGGGGAAGCCTGCACCTTC
>TRBJ2-2|TRBV7-2|-|few
CASKGSATGELFF
TGTGCCAGCAAGGGTAGCGCCACCGGGGAGCTGTTTTTT
>TRBJ2-1|TRBV20-1|TRBD2|many
CSARDSGGTGNEQFF
TGCAGTGCTAGAGATTCGGGGGGGACCGGAAATGAGCAGTTCTTC
>TRBJ2-2|TRBV5-4|-|-
CASTRGGTGELFF
TGTGCCAGCACCAGGGGGGGTACCGGGGAGCTGTTTTTT
>TRBJ1-1|TRBV30|-|few
CACLDRAGTEAFF
TGTGCCTGCCTCGACCGGGCGGGGACTGAAGCTTTCTTT
>TRBJ2-5|TRBV7-7|-|-
CASSPQQGQETQYF
TGTGCTAGCAGCCCGCAGCAGGGACAAGAGACCCAGTACTTC
>TRBJ1-2|TRBV12-3/TRBV12-4|-|few
CASSPKTVYGYTF
TGTGCCAGCAGTCCAAAAACCGTCTATGGCTACACCTTC
>TRBJ2-3|TRBV5-1|-|many
CASSRISSTDTQYF
TGCGCCAGCAGCAGAATATCTAGCACAGATACGCAGTATTTT